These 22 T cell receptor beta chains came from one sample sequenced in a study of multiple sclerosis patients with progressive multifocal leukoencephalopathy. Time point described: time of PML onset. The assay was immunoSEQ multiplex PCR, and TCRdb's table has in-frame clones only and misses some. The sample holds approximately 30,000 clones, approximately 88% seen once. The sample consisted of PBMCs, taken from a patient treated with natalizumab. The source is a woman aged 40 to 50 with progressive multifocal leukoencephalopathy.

CDR3 sequence reads: CASSEFMRVEAFF. CDR3 in DNA: TGTGCCAGCAGTGAATTCATGCGAGTTGAAGCTTTCTTT. V and J are TRBV2 and TRBJ1-1; D gene uncertain. V was shortened by 2 bases and J by 7 bases, with 11 bases between the two germline ends. The CDR3 contains 13 residues. Germline loops: CDR1 SNHLY, CDR2 FYNNEI.

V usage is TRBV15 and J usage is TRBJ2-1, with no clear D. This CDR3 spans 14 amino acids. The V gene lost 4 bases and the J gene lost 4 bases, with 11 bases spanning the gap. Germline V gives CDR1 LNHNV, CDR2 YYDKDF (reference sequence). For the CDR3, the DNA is TGTGCCACCAGCACCCCGAGAAGATACAATGAGCAGTTCTTC. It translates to CATSTPRRYNEQFF.

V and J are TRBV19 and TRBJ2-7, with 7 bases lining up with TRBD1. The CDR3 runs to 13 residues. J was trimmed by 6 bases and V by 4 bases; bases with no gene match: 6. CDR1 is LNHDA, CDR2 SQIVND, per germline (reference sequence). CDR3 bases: TGTGCCAGTAGTAAGACAGGGAAAGGCGAGCAGTACTTC. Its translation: CASSKTGKGEQYF. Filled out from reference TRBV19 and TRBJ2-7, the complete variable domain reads DGGITQSPKYLFRKEGQNVTLSCEQNLNHDAMYWYRQDPGQGLRLIYYSQIVNDFQKGDIAEGYSVSREKKESFPLTVTSAQKNPTAFYLCASSKTGKGEQYFGPGTRLTVT.

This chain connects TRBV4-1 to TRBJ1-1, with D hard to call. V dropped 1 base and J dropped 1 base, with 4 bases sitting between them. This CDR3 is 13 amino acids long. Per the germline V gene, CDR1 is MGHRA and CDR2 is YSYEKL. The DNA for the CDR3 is TGCGCCAGCAGCCAAGTTGGGAACACTGAAGCTTTCTTT. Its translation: CASSQVGNTEAFF.

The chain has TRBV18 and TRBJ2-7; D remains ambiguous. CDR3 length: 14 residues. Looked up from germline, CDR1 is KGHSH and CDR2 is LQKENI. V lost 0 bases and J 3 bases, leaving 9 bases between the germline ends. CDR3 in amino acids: CASSPPEKLYEQYF. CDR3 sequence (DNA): TGTGCCAGCTCACCACCCGAAAAGCTCTACGAGCAGTACTTC.

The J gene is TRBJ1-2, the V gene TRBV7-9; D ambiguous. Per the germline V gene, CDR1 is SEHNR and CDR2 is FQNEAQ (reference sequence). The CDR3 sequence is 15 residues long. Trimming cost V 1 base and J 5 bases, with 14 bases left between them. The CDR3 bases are TGTGCCAGCAGCTTAGGGAGGGTTGAGAGATATGGCTACACCTTC. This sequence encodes CASSLGRVERYGYTF.

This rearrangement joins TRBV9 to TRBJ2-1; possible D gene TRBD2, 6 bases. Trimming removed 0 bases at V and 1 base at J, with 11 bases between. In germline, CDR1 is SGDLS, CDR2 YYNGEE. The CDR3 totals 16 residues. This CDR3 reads CASSVGPGRSYNEQFF. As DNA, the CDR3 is TGTGCCAGCAGCGTAGGACCCGGGAGATCCTACAATGAGCAGTTCTTC.

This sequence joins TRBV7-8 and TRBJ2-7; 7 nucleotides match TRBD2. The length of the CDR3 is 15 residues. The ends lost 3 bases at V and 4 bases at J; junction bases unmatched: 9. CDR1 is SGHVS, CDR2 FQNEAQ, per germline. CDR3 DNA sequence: TGTGCCAGCAGCTTTGCGGGAGCCATGTGGTACGAGCAGTACTTC. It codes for CASSFAGAMWYEQYF.

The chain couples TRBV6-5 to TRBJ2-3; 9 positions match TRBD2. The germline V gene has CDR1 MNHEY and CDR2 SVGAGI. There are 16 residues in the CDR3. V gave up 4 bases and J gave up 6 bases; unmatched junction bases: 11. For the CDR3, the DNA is TGTGCCAGCAGTTCGCTAGCGGGGAGATGGTTGGATACGCAGTATTTT. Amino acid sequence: CASSSLAGRWLDTQYF.

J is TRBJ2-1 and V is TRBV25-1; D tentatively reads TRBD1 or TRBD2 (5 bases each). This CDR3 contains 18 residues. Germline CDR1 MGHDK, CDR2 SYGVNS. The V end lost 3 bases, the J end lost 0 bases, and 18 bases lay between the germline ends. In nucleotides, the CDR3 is TGTGCCAGCAGTGATCCGACCGGGACGTCAAGCTCCTACAATGAGCAGTTCTTC. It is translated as CASSDPTGTSSSYNEQFF.

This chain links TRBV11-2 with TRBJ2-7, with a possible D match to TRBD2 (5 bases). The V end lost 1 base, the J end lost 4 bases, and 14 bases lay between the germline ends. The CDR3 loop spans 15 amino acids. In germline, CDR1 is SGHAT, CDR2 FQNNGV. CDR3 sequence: CASSLAPGIEYEQYF. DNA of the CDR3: TGTGCCAGCAGCTTAGCCCCCGGGATTGAATACGAGCAGTACTTC.

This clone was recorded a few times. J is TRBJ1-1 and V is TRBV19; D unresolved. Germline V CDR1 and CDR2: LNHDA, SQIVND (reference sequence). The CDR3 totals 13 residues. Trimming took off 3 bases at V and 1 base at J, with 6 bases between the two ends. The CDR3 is CASSMGRNTEAFF. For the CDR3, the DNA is TGTGCCAGTAGTATGGGCAGGAACACTGAAGCTTTCTTT.

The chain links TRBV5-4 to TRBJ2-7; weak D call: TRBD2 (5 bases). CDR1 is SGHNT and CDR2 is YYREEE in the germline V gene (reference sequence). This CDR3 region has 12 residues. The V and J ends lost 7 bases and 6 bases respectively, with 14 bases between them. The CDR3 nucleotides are TGTGCCAGCGCGAGGACCCGGGGCGAGCAGTACTTC. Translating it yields CASARTRGEQYF.

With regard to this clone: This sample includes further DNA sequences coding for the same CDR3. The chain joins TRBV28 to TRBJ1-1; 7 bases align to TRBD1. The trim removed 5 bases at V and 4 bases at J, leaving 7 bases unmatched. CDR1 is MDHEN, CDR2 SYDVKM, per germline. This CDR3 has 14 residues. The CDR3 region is CASSATGKSTEAFF. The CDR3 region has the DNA TGTGCCAGCAGTGCGACAGGGAAAAGCACTGAAGCTTTCTTT.

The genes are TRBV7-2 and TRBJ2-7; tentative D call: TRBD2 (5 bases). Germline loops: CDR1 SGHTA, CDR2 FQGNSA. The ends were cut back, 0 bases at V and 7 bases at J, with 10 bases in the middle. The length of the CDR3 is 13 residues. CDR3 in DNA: TGTGCCAGCAGCTTAGCGGGAGTGGGGGAGCAGTACTTC. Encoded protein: CASSLAGVGEQYF.

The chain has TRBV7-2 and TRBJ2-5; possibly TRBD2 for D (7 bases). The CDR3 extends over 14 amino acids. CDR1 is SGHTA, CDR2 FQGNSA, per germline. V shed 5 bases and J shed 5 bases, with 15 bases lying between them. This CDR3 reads CASSAGGLEETQYF. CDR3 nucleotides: TGTGCCAGCAGCGCCGGGGGGCTAGAGGAGACCCAGTACTTC.

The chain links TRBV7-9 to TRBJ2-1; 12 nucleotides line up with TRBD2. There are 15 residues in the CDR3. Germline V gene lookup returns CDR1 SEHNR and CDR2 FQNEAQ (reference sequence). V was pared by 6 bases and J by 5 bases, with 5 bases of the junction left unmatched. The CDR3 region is CASSPTSGSNNEQFF. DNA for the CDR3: TGTGCCAGCAGTCCGACTAGCGGGAGCAACAATGAGCAGTTCTTC.

The CDR3 sequence is CASSVGGEVNEQFF. CDR3 DNA: TGTGCCAGCAGCGTAGGAGGGGAGGTTAATGAGCAGTTCTTC. This sequence joins TRBV9 and TRBJ2-1, with D possibly matching TRBD2 (6 bases). Germline loops: CDR1 SGDLS, CDR2 YYNGEE. The CDR3 runs 14 residues. Trimming removed 0 bases at V and 7 bases at J, with 11 bases between.

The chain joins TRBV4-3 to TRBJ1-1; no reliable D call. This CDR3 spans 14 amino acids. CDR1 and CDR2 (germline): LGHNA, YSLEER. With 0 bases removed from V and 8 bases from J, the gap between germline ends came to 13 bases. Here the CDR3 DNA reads TGCGCCAGCAGCCAAGATGGCGGTCCCTTCGAAGCTTTCTTT. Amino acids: CASSQDGGPFEAFF.

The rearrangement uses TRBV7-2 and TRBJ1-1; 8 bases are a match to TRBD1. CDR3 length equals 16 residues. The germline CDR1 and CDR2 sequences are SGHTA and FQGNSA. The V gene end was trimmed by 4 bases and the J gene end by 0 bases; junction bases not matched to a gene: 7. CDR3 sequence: CASSSQGTGLNTEAFF. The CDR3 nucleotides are TGTGCCAGCAGCTCACAGGGGACAGGTCTGAACACTGAAGCTTTCTTT.

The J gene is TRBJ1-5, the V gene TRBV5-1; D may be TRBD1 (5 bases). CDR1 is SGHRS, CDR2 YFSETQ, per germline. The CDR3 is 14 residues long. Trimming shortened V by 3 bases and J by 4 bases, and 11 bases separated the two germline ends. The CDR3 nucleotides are TGCGCCAGCAGCTCCGGACATCAAAATCAGCCCCAGCATTTT. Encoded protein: CASSSGHQNQPQHF.

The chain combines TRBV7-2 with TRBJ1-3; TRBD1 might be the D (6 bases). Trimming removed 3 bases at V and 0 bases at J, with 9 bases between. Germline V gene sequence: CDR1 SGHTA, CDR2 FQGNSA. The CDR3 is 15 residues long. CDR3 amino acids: CASSLSRGSGNTIYF. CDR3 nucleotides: TGTGCCAGCAGCTTGAGCAGGGGCTCTGGAAACACCATATATTTT.